This T cell receptor beta chain stems from a study of memory CD4+ T cells and cytomegalovirus serostatus. The data were produced by immunoSEQ multiplex PCR, yet TCRdb's version contains in-frame clones alone and is incomplete. The sample lists roughly 53,000 clones, around 81% occurring once. V lost 4 bases to trimming and J lost 5 bases, with 24 bases between them. CDR3 length equals 18 residues. Germline V CDR1 and CDR2: MNHEY, SMNVEV (reference sequence). Single viable CD3+CD4+CD8-CD45RO+ cells were sorted as the memory CD4+ T cells. This clone appeared a few times. This TCR derives from an adult in good health and CMV-seronegative. The sample comprised memory CD4+ T cells from blood. The J gene is TRBJ2-1, the V gene TRBV27; D gene uncertain. CDR3 nucleotide sequence: TGTGCCAGCAGTTCCGACCCCCGACGGCGAACTTCTAACAATGAGCAGTTCTTC. Protein product: CASSSDPRRRTSNNEQFF.